This T cell receptor beta chain was profiled in a study of T cell repertoires in cytomegalovirus infection. Study conclusions and caveats: Predominance within the ex vivo response was attributable to HLA-C-restricted CMV-specific TCR beta clonotypes.

On this clonotype itself: The antigen remains undetermined.

This CDR3 region has 13 residues. V lost 7 bases to trimming and J lost 8 bases; unmatched junction nucleotides: 8. TCRdb re-analysed the reads in MiXCR, keeping a single row per CDR3 protein. Altogether tens of thousands of distinct CDR3 sequences are present, more than 20% being singletons, with the ten largest covering 50%. Sample: CD8+ T cells from cultured PBMCs, taken from culture after CMV antigen stimulation. This TCR derives from a human donor in good health (CMV status not recorded). Some clones in this sample may be carry-over from other donors' samples. V and J are TRBV12-3 or TRBV12-4 and TRBJ2-1; 7 bases match TRBD2. The CDR3 DNA follows: TGTGCCAGCACGCCGCAGGCGGGGGATGAGCAGTTCTTC. Residues: CASTPQAGDEQFF.